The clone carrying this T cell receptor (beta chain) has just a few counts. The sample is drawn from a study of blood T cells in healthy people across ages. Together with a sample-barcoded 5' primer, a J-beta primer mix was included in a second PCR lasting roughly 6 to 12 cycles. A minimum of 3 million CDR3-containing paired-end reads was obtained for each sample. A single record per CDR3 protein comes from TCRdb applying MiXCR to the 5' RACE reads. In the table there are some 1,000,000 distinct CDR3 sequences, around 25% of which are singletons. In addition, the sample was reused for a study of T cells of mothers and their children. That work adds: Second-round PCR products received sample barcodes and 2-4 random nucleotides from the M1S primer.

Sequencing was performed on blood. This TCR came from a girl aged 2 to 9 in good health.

CDR3 loop: CASSSRDTDYEQYF. The CDR3 nucleotides are TGTGCCAGCAGTAGCCGGGACACGGATTACGAGCAGTACTTC. The chain links TRBV28 to TRBJ2-7; D possibly corresponds to TRBD1 (6 bases). The CDR3 contains 14 residues. The V and J ends lost 5 bases and 4 bases respectively, with 15 bases between them. Per the germline V gene, CDR1 is MDHEN and CDR2 is SYDVKM. The whole variable domain, remainder taken from reference TRBV28 and TRBJ2-7, is DVKVTQSSRYLVKRTGEKVFLECVQDMDHENMFWYRQDPGLGLRLIYFSYDVKMKEKGDIPEGYSVSREKKERFSLILESASTNQTSMYLCASSSRDTDYEQYFGPGTRLTVT.